This T cell receptor beta chain was profiled in a study of cytomegalovirus exposure and HLA in healthy donors. General study points: Cytomegalovirus-associated status was assigned to fewer than 200 TCR beta chains. Near-uniform donor sequencing depth was presumed by presence/absence analyses.

With 60 Vbeta and 13 Jbeta primers, the PCR was carried out. Sequenced by immunoSEQ multiplex PCR; TCRdb stores in-frame clones only, minus some. The table lists roughly 100,000 clones, approximately 77% of them singletons. This clone appeared once. Its antigen is still unknown. The sequence was obtained from a male donor in good health and CMV-seropositive. Specimen: PBMCs.

The CDR3 here is CASSPVGASGPNEQFF. The DNA for the CDR3 is TGTGCCAGCAGCCCGGTCGGGGCTAGCGGGCCCAATGAGCAGTTCTTC. This sequence joins TRBV5-8 and TRBJ2-1; 8 nucleotides agree with TRBD2. The ends lost 4 bases at V and 6 bases at J; junction bases unmatched: 12. The germline V gene encodes CDR1 SGHTS and CDR2 YDEGEE. CDR3 length equals 16 residues.